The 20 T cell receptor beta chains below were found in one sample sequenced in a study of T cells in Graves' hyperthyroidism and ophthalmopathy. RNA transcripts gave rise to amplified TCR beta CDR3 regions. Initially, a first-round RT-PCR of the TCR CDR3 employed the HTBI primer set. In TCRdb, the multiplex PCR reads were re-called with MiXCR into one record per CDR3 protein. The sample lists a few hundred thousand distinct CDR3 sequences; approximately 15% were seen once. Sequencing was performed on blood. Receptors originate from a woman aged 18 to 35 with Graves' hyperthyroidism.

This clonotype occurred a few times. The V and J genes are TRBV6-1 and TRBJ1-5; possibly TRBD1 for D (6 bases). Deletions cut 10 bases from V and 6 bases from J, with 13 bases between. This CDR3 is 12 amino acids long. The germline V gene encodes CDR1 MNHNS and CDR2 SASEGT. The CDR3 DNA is TGTGCCACCGGACAGAAGGGTCAGCCCCAGCATTTT. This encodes CATGQKGQPQHF.

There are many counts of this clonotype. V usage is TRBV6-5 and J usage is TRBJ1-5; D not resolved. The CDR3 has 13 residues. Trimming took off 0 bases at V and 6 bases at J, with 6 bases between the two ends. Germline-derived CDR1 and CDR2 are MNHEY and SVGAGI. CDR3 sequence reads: CASSYSSAQPQHF. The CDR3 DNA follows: TGTGCCAGCAGTTACTCGAGCGCTCAGCCCCAGCATTTT.

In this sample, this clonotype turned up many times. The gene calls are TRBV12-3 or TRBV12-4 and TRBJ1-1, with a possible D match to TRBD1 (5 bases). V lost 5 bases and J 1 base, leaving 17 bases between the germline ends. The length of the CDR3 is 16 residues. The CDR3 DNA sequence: TGTGCCAGCAGTCTCGTCGGGGCCGATCCGAACACTGAAGCTTTCTTT. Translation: CASSLVGADPNTEAFF.

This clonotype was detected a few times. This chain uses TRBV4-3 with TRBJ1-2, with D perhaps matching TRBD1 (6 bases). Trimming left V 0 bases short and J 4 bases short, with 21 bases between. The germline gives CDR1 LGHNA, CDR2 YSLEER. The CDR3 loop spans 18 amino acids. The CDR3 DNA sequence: TGCGCCAGCAGCCAAGATCGGGCAGGGGAGGGTTTGGGCTATGGCTACACCTTC. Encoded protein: CASSQDRAGEGLGYGYTF.

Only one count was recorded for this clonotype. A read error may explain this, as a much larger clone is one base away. The CDR3 DNA follows: TGTGCCAGCTCAACGGGACAGGGATTTGGTTGGACCCAGCACTTC. Protein product: CASSTGQGFGWTQHF. The chain employs TRBV18 and TRBJ2-5; TRBD1 matches 9 bases. The CDR3 runs 15 residues. Germline lookup yields CDR1 KGHSH and CDR2 LQKENI.

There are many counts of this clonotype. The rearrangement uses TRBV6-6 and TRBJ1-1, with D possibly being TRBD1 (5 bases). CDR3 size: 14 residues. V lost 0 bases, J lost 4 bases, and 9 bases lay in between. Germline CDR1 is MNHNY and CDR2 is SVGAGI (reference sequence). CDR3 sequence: CASSYSNGGTEAFF. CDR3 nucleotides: TGTGCCAGCAGTTACTCGAACGGGGGCACTGAAGCTTTCTTT.

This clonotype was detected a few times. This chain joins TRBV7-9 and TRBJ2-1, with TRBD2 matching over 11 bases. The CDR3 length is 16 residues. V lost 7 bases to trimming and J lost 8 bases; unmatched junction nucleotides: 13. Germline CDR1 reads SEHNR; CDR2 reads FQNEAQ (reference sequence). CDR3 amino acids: CASINLAGGPTHEQFF. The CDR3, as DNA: TGTGCCAGCATCAACTTAGCGGGAGGGCCCACCCATGAGCAGTTCTTC.

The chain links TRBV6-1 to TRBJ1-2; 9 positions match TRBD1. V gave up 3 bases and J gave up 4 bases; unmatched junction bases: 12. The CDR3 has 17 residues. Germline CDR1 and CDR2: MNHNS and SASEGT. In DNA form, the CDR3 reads TGTGCCAGCAGTGATGCCCGCCGGGACAGGGACCCCTATGGCTACACCTTC. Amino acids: CASSDARRDRDPYGYTF.

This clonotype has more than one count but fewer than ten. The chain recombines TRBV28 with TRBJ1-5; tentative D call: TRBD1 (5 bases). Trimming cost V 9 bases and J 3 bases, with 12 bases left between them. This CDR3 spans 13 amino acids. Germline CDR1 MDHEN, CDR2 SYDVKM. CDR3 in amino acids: CASRGGVNQPQHF. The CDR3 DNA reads TGTGCCAGTCGTGGGGGGGTCAATCAGCCCCAGCATTTT.

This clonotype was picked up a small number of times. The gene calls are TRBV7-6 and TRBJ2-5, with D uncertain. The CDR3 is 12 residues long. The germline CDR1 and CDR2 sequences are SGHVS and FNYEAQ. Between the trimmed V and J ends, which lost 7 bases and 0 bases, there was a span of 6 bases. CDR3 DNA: TGTGCCAGCAACACGTACCAAGAGACCCAGTACTTC. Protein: CASNTYQETQYF.

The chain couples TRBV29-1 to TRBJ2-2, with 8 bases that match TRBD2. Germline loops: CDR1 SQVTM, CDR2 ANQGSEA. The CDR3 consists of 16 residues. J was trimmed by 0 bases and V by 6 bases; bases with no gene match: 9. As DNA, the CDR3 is TGCAGCGTCGGGGGGGCGGGAGGCCCGAACACCGGGGAGCTGTTTTTT. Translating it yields CSVGGAGGPNTGELFF.

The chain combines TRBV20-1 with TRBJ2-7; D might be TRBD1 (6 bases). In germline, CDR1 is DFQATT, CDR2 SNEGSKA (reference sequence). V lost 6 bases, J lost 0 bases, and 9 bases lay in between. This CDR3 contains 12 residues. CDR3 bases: TGCAGTGCCCCGGACAGCTCCTACGAGCAGTACTTC. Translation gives CSAPDSSYEQYF.

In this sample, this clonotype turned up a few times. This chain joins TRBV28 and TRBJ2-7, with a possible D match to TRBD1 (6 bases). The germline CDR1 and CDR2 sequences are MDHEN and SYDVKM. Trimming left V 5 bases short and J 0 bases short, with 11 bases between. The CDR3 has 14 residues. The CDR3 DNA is TGTGCCAGCAGTGAAACAGGGTCCTCCTACGAGCAGTACTTC. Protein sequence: CASSETGSSYEQYF.

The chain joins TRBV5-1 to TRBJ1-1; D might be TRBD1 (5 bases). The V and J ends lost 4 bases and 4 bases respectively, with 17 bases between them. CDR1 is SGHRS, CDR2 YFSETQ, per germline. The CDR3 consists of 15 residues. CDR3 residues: CASSPVGGGSTEAFF. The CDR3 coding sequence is TGCGCCAGCAGCCCCGTTGGGGGGGGTAGCACTGAAGCTTTCTTT.

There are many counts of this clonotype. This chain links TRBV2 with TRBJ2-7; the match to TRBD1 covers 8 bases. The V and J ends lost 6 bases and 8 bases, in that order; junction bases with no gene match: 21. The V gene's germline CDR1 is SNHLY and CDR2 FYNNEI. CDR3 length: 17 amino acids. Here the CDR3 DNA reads TGTGCCAGCAGCGCCTTCCCTACCGGGACAGGAGAGGTCAAGCAGTACTTC. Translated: CASSAFPTGTGEVKQYF.

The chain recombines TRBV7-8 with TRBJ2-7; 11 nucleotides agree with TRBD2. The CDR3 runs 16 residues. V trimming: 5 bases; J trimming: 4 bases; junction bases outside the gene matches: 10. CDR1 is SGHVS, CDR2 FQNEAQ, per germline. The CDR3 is CASSQDGTSGLYEQYF. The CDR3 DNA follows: TGTGCCAGCAGCCAAGACGGGACTAGCGGATTATACGAGCAGTACTTC.

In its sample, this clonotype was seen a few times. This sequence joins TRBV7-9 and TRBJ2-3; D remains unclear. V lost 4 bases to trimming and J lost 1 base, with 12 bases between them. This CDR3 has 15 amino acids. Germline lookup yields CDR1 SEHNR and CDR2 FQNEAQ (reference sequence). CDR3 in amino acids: CASSSRICGTDTQYF. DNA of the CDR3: TGTGCCAGCAGCTCTAGGATCTGCGGCACAGATACGCAGTATTTT.

CDR3 protein: CASSFRVSGRVYTDTQYF. The CDR3 bases are TGTGCCAGCAGTTTCCGAGTTAGCGGGAGGGTTTATACAGATACGCAGTATTTT. The J gene is TRBJ2-3, the V gene TRBV12-3 or TRBV12-4, with TRBD2 matching 11 bases. This CDR3 spans 18 amino acids. The ends lost 3 bases at V and 3 bases at J; junction bases unmatched: 11.

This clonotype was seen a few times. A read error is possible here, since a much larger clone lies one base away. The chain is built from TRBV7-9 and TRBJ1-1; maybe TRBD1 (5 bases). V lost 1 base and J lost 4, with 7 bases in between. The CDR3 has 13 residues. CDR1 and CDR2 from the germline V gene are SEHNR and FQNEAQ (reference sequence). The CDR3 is CASSLDQGTEAFF. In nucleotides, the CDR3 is TGTGCCAGCAGCTTAGACCAGGGCACTGAAGCTTTCTTT.

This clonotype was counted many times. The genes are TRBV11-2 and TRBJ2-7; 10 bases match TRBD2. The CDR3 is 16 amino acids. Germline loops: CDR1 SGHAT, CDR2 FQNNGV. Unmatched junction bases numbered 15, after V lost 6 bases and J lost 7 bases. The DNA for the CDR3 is TGTGCCAGCAGAAAAGCGGGAGGGCCGGGTACGGGGGAGCAGTACTTC. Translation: CASRKAGGPGTGEQYF.